This TCR beta chain derives from a study of CD8 T cells in ankylosing spondylitis (dated by TCRdb to 2015 to 2018). Looking at the study overall: The study set out to find disease-linked TCR variants by profiling T cell receptor beta repertoires in ankylosing spondylitis patients and healthy donors. The whole study cohort included some 100 healthy donors and about two dozen ankylosing spondylitis patients. Peripheral blood was sampled, and synovial fluid was additionally collected from ankylosing spondylitis patients.

Study-wide findings and limitations: Blood from ankylosing spondylitis patients appeared to be characterized by a TCR beta motif composed of about 8 highly homologous amino acid variants. In peripheral blood, the disease-linked clones were found at relatively low frequencies and had a CD8+ phenotype. Some motif variants were previously reported in synovial fluid and blood of reactive arthritis patients, suggesting common disease-initiation mechanisms. According to the report, matched synovial fluid samples from ankylosing spondylitis patients were significantly enriched for the disease-linked clones.

TCRdb records Illumina HiSeq 2500 as the sequencer. Quantitative 5'-RACE with molecular barcodes was used to prepare TCR beta libraries. From the authors' description of their analysis: Disease-linked TCR variants were identified with a new computational method built on a probabilistic model of VDJ rearrangement. TCRdb passed the public sequencing reads through fastp at Q25 and MiXCR, retaining productive beta sequences. Entries are consolidated by CDR3 protein sequence, retaining the most common genes and DNA. The authors' filters were not applied to this entry. This sample comprises approximately 300,000 distinct CDR3 sequences, under 8.5% of them detected only once. Roughly 14% of the sample lies in the top ten. Notes on this clonotype: The antigen it binds to is not known. No much larger clone is present one base from it, and per-base qualities are unavailable.

The sequence was obtained from a male donor with ankylosing spondylitis. Sequenced material: blood, either unsorted or a sorted T cell fraction (not recorded which).

The bases read TGTGCCAGCAGCTCCCGTGGGAGTGTTGGCGCCACCTACAATGAGCAGTTCTTC. This yields the protein CASSSRGSVGATYNEQFF. The chain is encoded by TRBV5-5 joined to TRBJ2-1; a weak D assignment points to TRBD2 (5 bases agree). The CDR3, cysteine through phenylalanine, is 18 amino acids long. CDR3 DNA is the only sequence kept; it has 54 bases, read in frame from the first base. The germline ends are 21 bases apart after V is trimmed by 3 bases and J by 2 bases. From the germline V gene (reference sequence), CDR1 is SGHKS and CDR2 is YYEKEE.